This TCR beta chain was recovered during a study of T-cell memory formation after mild COVID-19. Study in general: Largely donor-specific TCR clusters were found.

V was shortened by 0 bases and J by 6 bases, with 7 bases between the two germline ends. The CDR3 is 13 amino acids. The germline V gene has CDR1 SGHRS and CDR2 YFSETQ. Comments on this clonotype: As yet, its antigen is unknown.

Study results and limitations: CD4+ bias marked clones expanding day 15 to 37, unlike balanced contracting clones. SARS-CoV-2 specificity of second-wave clones peaking day 37 was unconfirmed.

With constant-segment primers, 5'RACE yielded cDNA libraries of TCR alpha and TCR beta that carried sample barcodes and UMIs. TCRdb re-analysed the 5' RACE reads in MiXCR, keeping a single row per CDR3 protein. The table has approximately 260,000 distinct CDR3 sequences, approximately 18% seen once. V and J are TRBV5-1 and TRBJ2-4; D is possibly TRBD1 or TRBD2 (5 bases each). Input material: PBMCs or a T cell subset sorted from them (not recorded which). The source is a young man who had mild COVID-19 (a few samples of this study predate the infection). Cell type and time point are not known. CDR3 sequence (DNA): TGCGCCAGCAGCTTGGATGGGGGAAACATTCAGTACTTC. Its protein product is CASSLDGGNIQYF.